Included here is one TCR beta chain sequence, with context. Authors' methods: Researchers report that nucleated cell counts were estimated from reference gene primer amplification. Generated by immunoSEQ multiplex PCR, the TCRdb table keeps only in-frame clones and is missing some. D and trimming were read from the DNA, whereas the V and J calls and clone size are those reported in that table. The sample carries more than 200,000 clones, around 87% recorded once. Participants, roughly 18 to 100 years old, spanned 25 or so US areas. Recovered status applied to Cohort 3 donors who had two consecutive negative PCRs. It also applied to those with clearance or with symptom resolution. This sample is drawn from a study of blood T cell repertoires in COVID-19. About the research overall: Sample material is recorded as cDNA or gDNA derived from T cells, B-cell-depleted T cells, or PBMCs.

Germline V CDR1 and CDR2: GTSNPN, SVGIG (reference sequence). The V and J ends lost 4 bases and 7 bases respectively, with 11 bases between them. The CDR3 has 11 residues. This clonotype originated in a woman aged 45 to 65 who had recovered from COVID-19. Sequencing was done on a sample of PBMCs or T cells enriched from blood (not recorded which). The rearrangement links TRBV30 to TRBJ2-7; D remains unclear. CDR3 amino acids: CAWTRSAEQYF. CDR3 sequence (DNA): TGTGCCTGGACGAGAAGCGCAGAGCAGTACTTC.